A selection of T cell receptor beta chains follows, all from one sample in a study of T cells in localized non-small cell lung cancer. Data came from immunoSEQ multiplex PCR; TCRdb stores just in-frame clones and leaves some out. The table records fewer than 40,000 clones, around 86% of them present only once. Sequences were derived from peripheral blood, sampled before any cancer treatment. Source of these receptors: a male donor at least 60 years old with stage III lung adenocarcinoma. CDR3s include the opening cysteine and the closing phenylalanine or tryptophan. The order of the fields is clone size, CDR3 length, J gene, V gene, D gene, CDR3 DNA, CDR3 protein. The D gene is left open where the match is weak. Size tells how often a clone was seen (once, few, many) or the class of an expanded clone, and some rows leave it out.

-	14	TRBJ2-7	TRBV6-5	-	TGTGCCAGCACCGATCGAGATAGGTCCTACGAGCAGTACTTC	CASTDRDRSYEQYF
-	16	TRBJ1-3	TRBV5-5	-	TGTGCCAGCAGCTCCCTAGGAGCTAGTGATGGAAACACCATATATTTT	CASSSLGASDGNTIYF
-	14	TRBJ1-4	TRBV18	-	TGTGCCTGCCGGAACGCCGGGTCTAATGAAAAACTGTTTTTT	CACRNAGSNEKLFF
-	15	TRBJ1-3	TRBV4-2	TRBD1	TGTGCCAGCAGCGAAGGGACAGGAGGCGCGAACACCATATATTTT	CASSEGTGGANTIYF
once	16	TRBJ2-2	TRBV5-1	-	TGCGCCAGCAGCTTGGCCGGGAAGGGGAACACCGGGGAGCTGTTTTTT	CASSLAGKGNTGELFF
-	15	TRBJ2-1	TRBV7-9	-	TGTGCCAGCAGCTCACGTGGGGGATTGAGGGATGAGCAGTTCTTC	CASSSRGGLRDEQFF
-	16	TRBJ1-4	TRBV7-2	-	TGTGCCAGCAGCTTAGTTGGGGGGCCGGCTAATGAAAAACTGTTTTTT	CASSLVGGPANEKLFF
-	16	TRBJ1-4	TRBV7-2	-	TGTGCCAGCAGCTTAGCACCGGGACGGCTGAATGAAAAACTGTTTTTT	CASSLAPGRLNEKLFF
-	16	TRBJ2-1	TRBV7-3	TRBD2	TGTGCCAGCAGCTCGCAAGCGGGGACCACCTACAATGAGCAGTTCTTC	CASSSQAGTTYNEQFF
-	15	TRBJ2-3	TRBV11-1	-	TGTGCCAGCAGCTCGATCACCGTCGGGACAGATACGCAGTATTTT	CASSSITVGTDTQYF
-	16	TRBJ2-3	TRBV5-1	TRBD2	TGCGCCAGCAGCGGCATACTAGCGGGAGGGGTGGATACGCAGTATTTT	CASSGILAGGVDTQYF
large	14	TRBJ1-2	TRBV27	-	TGTGCCAGCAGTAGACTCGCAGGACCACTTGGCTACACCTTC	CASSRLAGPLGYTF
-	16	TRBJ1-2	TRBV6-4	-	TGTGCCAGCAGTGTCCTCCCTACAGGAGCTAACTATGGCTACACCTTC	CASSVLPTGANYGYTF
-	16	TRBJ2-1	TRBV9	TRBD1	TGTGCCAGCAGCGCGGCCGGGACAGGGTCCCTAGAGCGGCAGTTCTTC	CASSAAGTGSLERQFF
-	17	TRBJ2-7	TRBV7-2	TRBD2	TGTGCCAGCAGCTTAGGCTCCCTAGCGGGGGGGACCTACGAGCAGTACTTC	CASSLGSLAGGTYEQYF
-	19	TRBJ2-3	TRBV10-2	TRBD2	TGCGCCAGCAGGTTGACTAGCGGGCCAGCAACCACTAGCACAGATACGCAGTATTTT	CASRLTSGPATTSTDTQYF
-	12	TRBJ2-7	TRBV5-1	TRBD1	TGCGCCAGCAGGGACAGGGCCTACGAGCAGTACTTC	CASRDRAYEQYF
-	13	TRBJ2-7	TRBV6-6	TRBD1	TGTGCCAGCAGACAAGACAGGGCCTCCGAGCAGTACTTC	CASRQDRASEQYF
few	13	TRBJ1-1	TRBV7-7	-	TGTGCCAGCAGCCCAACCCTGAACACTGAAGCTTTCTTT	CASSPTLNTEAFF
-	12	TRBJ1-2	TRBV29-1	-	TGCAGCGTGGCCGGACCGAGCTATGGCTACACCTTC	CSVAGPSYGYTF
-	15	TRBJ2-3	TRBV6-5	-	TGTGCCAGCAGTTTAGGGGGGGCCAGCACAGATACGCAGTATTTT	CASSLGGASTDTQYF
-	14	TRBJ1-5	TRBV30	-	TGTGCCTGGAGCGGGGGGAGGGGCGGACAGCCCCAGCATTTT	CAWSGGRGGQPQHF
-	15	TRBJ2-5	TRBV6-5	-	TGTGCCAGCAGTTACTCTCCGGGAATTCAAGAGACCCAGTACTTC	CASSYSPGIQETQYF
-	15	TRBJ1-5	TRBV19	-	TGTGCCAGTAGTAGTCGACCCAGACTAAATCAGCCCCAGCATTTT	CASSSRPRLNQPQHF
-	14	TRBJ1-2	TRBV5-4	-	TGTGCCAGCAGCTTGAGTGGCACCCGCTATGGCTACACCTTC	CASSLSGTRYGYTF
-	17	TRBJ1-5	TRBV4-2	-	TGTGCCAGCAGCCAAGAAATAGGGACTGGAAGCAATCAGCCCCAGCATTTT	CASSQEIGTGSNQPQHF
-	13	TRBJ2-1	TRBV2	TRBD2	TGTGCCAGCAGAATGACTAGCGGGGGTAATGTGTTCTTC	CASRMTSGGNVFF
-	13	TRBJ2-7	TRBV7-9	-	TGTGCCAGCAGCTTAGAGCCAGGACACGAGCAGTACTTC	CASSLEPGHEQYF
once	14	TRBJ2-5	TRBV9	-	TGTGCCAGCAGCCGACAACAGGCCCAAGAGACCCAGTACTTC	CASSRQQAQETQYF
few	15	TRBJ1-5	TRBV6-5	-	TGTGCCAGCAGCCGGACGGGAGAGATTAATCAGCCCCAGCATTTT	CASSRTGEINQPQHF
-	10	TRBJ1-1	TRBV20-1	TRBD1	TGCAGTGCTGCAGAGGACAGGCCGTTATTT	CSAAEDRPLF
-	13	TRBJ1-1	TRBV6-1	-	TGTGCCAGCAGGACCTTCCAGAACACTGAAGCTTTCTTT	CASRTFQNTEAFF
few	15	TRBJ1-5	TRBV6-6	-	TGTGCCAGCAACCACCGGGACGGGTTAGGGAAGCCCCAGCATTTT	CASNHRDGLGKPQHF
-	12	TRBJ2-5	TRBV6-5	-	TGTGCCAGCAGTGAGCAGGGGGAGACCCAGTACTTC	CASSEQGETQYF
-	14	TRBJ1-6	TRBV5-5	-	TGTGCCAGCAGCTTTGGGGGGGACATTTCACCCCTCCACTTT	CASSFGGDISPLHF
-	16	TRBJ1-1	TRBV14	-	TGTGCCAGCAGCCCCGGTCAGGTACGGAGAAACACTGAAGCTTTCTTT	CASSPGQVRRNTEAFF
-	15	TRBJ2-7	TRBV7-6	-	TGTGCCAGCAGCTCCAGGACCGGCGGCGGCCACGAGCAGTACTTC	CASSSRTGGGHEQYF